This TCR beta chain was retrieved from a study of blood T cell repertoires in COVID-19. Study details: Sources were T cells, B-cell-depleted T cells, or PBMCs; the material itself was cDNA or gDNA.

V was trimmed by 3 bases and J by 5 bases, leaving 14 bases between them. CDR1 is WSHSY and CDR2 is SAAADI in the germline V gene. The CDR3 is 15 residues long. Under the authors' procedure: Reference gene primer amplification gave estimated nucleated cell counts. The protocol was immunoSEQ multiplex PCR, while the TCRdb copy is restricted to in-frame clones and leaves out a portion. That table furnishes V, J and clone size, whereas the DNA furnished D and trimming. Of 200,000 to 300,000 clones listed, more than 85% were seen once; the top ten hold 2% to 3%. The receptor's source is a young adult with COVID-19, enrolled during active disease. Sequencing was carried out using peripheral blood. The V and J genes are TRBV10-2 and TRBJ2-1, with a weak D call TRBD2 (5 bases). This CDR3 is CASSDLRELNNEQFF. The CDR3 nucleotides are TGCGCCAGCAGTGATTTGAGGGAGCTCAACAATGAGCAGTTCTTC.